The rows below give T cell receptor beta chains drawn from one sample of a study of blood T cell repertoires in COVID-19. Sequencing used immunoSEQ multiplex PCR; TCRdb keeps in-frame clones, though not all of them. The data hold 35,000 to 40,000 clones, with approximately 91% observed a single time. Material: peripheral blood. The receptors shown here come from a man aged 65 to 85 with acute or convalescent COVID-19. Both conserved end residues are part of each CDR3. Each record gives: V gene, J gene, D gene, CDR3 DNA, CDR3 protein. A D gene is named only where the DNA matches it firmly.

V: TRBV3-1/TRBV3-2; J: TRBJ2-5; D: NA; DNA: TGTGCCAGCAGCCAACCCTCCGCGGAGACCCAGTACTTC; CDR3: CASSQPSAETQYF
V: TRBV3-1/TRBV3-2; J: TRBJ1-6; D: TRBD1; DNA: TGTGCCAGCAGCCAAGGGACAGGGGATTCACCCCTCCACTTT; CDR3: CASSQGTGDSPLHF
V: TRBV9; J: TRBJ1-5; D: NA; DNA: TGTGCCAGCAGCGCTGGGCCAAATCAGCCCCAGCATTTT; CDR3: CASSAGPNQPQHF
V: TRBV5-1; J: TRBJ1-2; D: NA; DNA: TGCGCCAGCAGGCCGAGGGGAGGAGGCTACACCTTC; CDR3: CASRPRGGGYTF
V: TRBV7-2; J: TRBJ1-1; D: TRBD1; DNA: TGTGCCAGCAGCTTCGAGGGACAGGGGTTGTCTGAAGCTTTCTTT; CDR3: CASSFEGQGLSEAFF
V: TRBV6-2/TRBV6-3; J: TRBJ2-7; D: NA; DNA: TGTGCCAGCAGTTACCCGGACTTCTCCTACGAGCAGTACTTC; CDR3: CASSYPDFSYEQYF
V: TRBV7-2; J: TRBJ2-1; D: NA; DNA: TGTGCCAGCACCGCGGTTGGGGAGGCCTACAATGAGCAGTTCTTC; CDR3: CASTAVGEAYNEQFF
V: TRBV5-6; J: TRBJ1-6; D: TRBD1; DNA: TGTGCCAGCAGCTTGGTTGCGGGACAGGGCAGCTCCTATAATTCACCCCTCCACTTT; CDR3: CASSLVAGQGSSYNSPLHF
V: TRBV18; J: TRBJ1-1; D: NA; DNA: TGTGCCAGCTCACCACTCAGGGGACACACTGAAGCTTTCTTT; CDR3: CASSPLRGHTEAFF
V: TRBV12-3/TRBV12-4; J: TRBJ1-2; D: TRBD1; DNA: TGTGCCAGCAGTGGGACAGGGCGCTATGGCTACACCTTC; CDR3: CASSGTGRYGYTF
V: TRBV7-2; J: TRBJ2-7; D: TRBD2; DNA: TGTGCCAGCAGCAACCAAAGGACTAGCGGAGTATACGAGCAGTACTTC; CDR3: CASSNQRTSGVYEQYF
V: TRBV25-1; J: TRBJ1-1; D: NA; DNA: TGTGCCAGTCGAACAGCGAACACTGAAGCTTTCTTT; CDR3: CASRTANTEAFF
V: TRBV20-1; J: TRBJ2-1; D: NA; DNA: TGCAGTGCTAGTGGTTCGTGGGAGCTGGGAAATGAGCAGTTCTTC; CDR3: CSASGSWELGNEQFF
V: TRBV18; J: TRBJ2-3; D: NA; DNA: TGTGCCAGCTCACCACCGACCGGGTCAGATACGCAGTATTTT; CDR3: CASSPPTGSDTQYF
V: TRBV11-2; J: TRBJ2-5; D: NA; DNA: TGTGCCAGCAGCCTACAAGAGACCCAGTACTTC; CDR3: CASSLQETQYF
V: TRBV7-3; J: TRBJ2-1; D: NA; DNA: TGTGCCAGCAGCTTAGGGGGCCAGGGGAAAATTGAGCAGTTCTTC; CDR3: CASSLGGQGKIEQFF
V: TRBV10-3; J: TRBJ1-6; D: TRBD1; DNA: TGTGCCATCAGGAATCCGACAGGGGGCGATGGTTCACCCCTCCACTTT; CDR3: CAIRNPTGGDGSPLHF
V: TRBV18; J: TRBJ1-2; D: TRBD1; DNA: TGTGCCAGCTCACCAACTTACCGGGACAGCTATGGCTACACCTTC; CDR3: CASSPTYRDSYGYTF
V: TRBV7-9; J: TRBJ1-4; D: NA; DNA: TGTGCCAGCAGCTATTCAGGCCTTAATGAAAAACTGTTTTTT; CDR3: CASSYSGLNEKLFF
V: TRBV6-2/TRBV6-3; J: TRBJ2-3; D: TRBD1; DNA: TGTGCCAGCAGTCTGGTCAGGGGGCAGTCAGATACGCAGTATTTT; CDR3: CASSLVRGQSDTQYF
V: TRBV4-2; J: TRBJ2-5; D: NA; DNA: TGTGCCAGCAGCCTAACCGGGGAGAAAGAGACCCAGTACTTC; CDR3: CASSLTGEKETQYF
V: TRBV5-1; J: TRBJ1-5; D: NA; DNA: TGCGCCAGCAGCCCGGACAGTCCTCGCAATCAGCCCCAGCATTTT; CDR3: CASSPDSPRNQPQHF
V: TRBV3-1/TRBV3-2; J: TRBJ2-3; D: TRBD2; DNA: TGTGCCAGCAGCCCTAGCGGGGAGCCAGATACGCAGTATTTT; CDR3: CASSPSGEPDTQYF
V: TRBV11-2; J: TRBJ2-1; D: NA; DNA: TGTGCCAGCAGCCCCGTCGGACAGACGGCTTACAATGAGCAGTTCTTC; CDR3: CASSPVGQTAYNEQFF
V: TRBV19; J: TRBJ2-5; D: TRBD2; DNA: TGTGCCAGTAGTGAGATAGCGGGAGACGAGACCCAGTACTTC; CDR3: CASSEIAGDETQYF
V: TRBV5-6; J: TRBJ2-7; D: NA; DNA: TGTGCCAGCAGCTTGGGGTTGCGGGGCTACGAGCAGTACTTC; CDR3: CASSLGLRGYEQYF
V: TRBV19; J: TRBJ1-5; D: TRBD1; DNA: TGTGCCAGTTCCCCTGGGACAGGAGTCGGTGGGGATCAGCCCCAGCATTTT; CDR3: CASSPGTGVGGDQPQHF
V: TRBV4-1; J: TRBJ1-2; D: NA; DNA: TGCGCCAGCAGCCCGGGAGGCATCAACGCAAACTATGGCTACACCTTC; CDR3: CASSPGGINANYGYTF